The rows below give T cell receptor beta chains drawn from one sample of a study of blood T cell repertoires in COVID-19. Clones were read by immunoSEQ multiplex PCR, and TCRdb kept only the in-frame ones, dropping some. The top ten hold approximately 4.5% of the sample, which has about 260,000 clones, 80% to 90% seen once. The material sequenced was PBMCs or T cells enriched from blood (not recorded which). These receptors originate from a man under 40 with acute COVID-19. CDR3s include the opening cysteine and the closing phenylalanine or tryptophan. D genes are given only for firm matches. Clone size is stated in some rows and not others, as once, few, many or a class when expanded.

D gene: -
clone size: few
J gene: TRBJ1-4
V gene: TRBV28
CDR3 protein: CASSFDPGSNEKLFF
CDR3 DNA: TGTGCCAGCAGTTTCGATCCAGGGTCTAATGAAAAACTGTTTTTT

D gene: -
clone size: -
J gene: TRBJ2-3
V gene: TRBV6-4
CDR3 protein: CASSESWRATDTQYF
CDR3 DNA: TGTGCCAGCAGTGAATCGTGGAGGGCTACAGATACGCAGTATTTT

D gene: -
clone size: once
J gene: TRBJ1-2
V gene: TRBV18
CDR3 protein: CASSPQTGTNYGYTF
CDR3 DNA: TGTGCCAGCTCTCCCCAGACAGGAACGAACTATGGCTACACCTTC

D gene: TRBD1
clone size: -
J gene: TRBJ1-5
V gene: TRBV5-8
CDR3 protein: CASSLYRGGNQPQHF
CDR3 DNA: TGTGCCAGCAGCTTGTACAGGGGGGGGAATCAGCCCCAGCATTTT

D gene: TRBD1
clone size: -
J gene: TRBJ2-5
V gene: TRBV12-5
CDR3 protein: CARAQGQETQYF
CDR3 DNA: TGTGCTAGGGCACAGGGGCAAGAGACCCAGTACTTC

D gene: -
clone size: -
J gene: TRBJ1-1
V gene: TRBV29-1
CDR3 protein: CSVDSIGEAFF
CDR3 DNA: TGCAGCGTTGATTCTATTGGTGAAGCTTTCTTT

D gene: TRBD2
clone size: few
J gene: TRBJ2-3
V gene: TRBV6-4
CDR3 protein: CASSGSSGSTDTQYF
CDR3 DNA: TGTGCCAGCAGTGGTAGTAGCGGGAGCACAGATACGCAGTATTTT

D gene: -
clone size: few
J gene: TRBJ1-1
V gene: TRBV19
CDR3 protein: CASSRTRRNTEAFF
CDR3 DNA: TGTGCCAGTAGTCGGACTCGTCGAAACACTGAAGCTTTCTTT

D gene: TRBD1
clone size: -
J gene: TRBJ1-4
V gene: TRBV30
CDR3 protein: CAWSTDRGNEKLFF
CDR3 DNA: TGTGCCTGGAGTACGGACAGGGGTAATGAAAAACTGTTTTTT

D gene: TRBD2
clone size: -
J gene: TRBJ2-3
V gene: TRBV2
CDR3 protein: CASSAPSGGVDTQYF
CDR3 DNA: TGTGCCAGCAGTGCGCCTAGCGGGGGAGTAGATACGCAGTATTTT

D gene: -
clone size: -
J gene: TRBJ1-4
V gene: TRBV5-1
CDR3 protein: CASSLGQNNEKLFF
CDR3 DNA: TGCGCCAGCAGCTTGGGACAGAATAATGAAAAACTGTTTTTT

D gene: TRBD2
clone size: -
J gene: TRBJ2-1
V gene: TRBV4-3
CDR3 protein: CASSQIAGDNEQFF
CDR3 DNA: TGCGCCAGCAGCCAAATAGCGGGAGACAATGAGCAGTTCTTC

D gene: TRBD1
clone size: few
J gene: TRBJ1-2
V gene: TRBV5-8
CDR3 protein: CASSPDRGNGYTF
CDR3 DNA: TGTGCCAGCAGCCCAGACAGGGGGAATGGCTACACCTTC

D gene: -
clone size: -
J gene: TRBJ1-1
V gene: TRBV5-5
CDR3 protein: CASSRLEASLDTEAFF
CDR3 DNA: TGTGCCAGCAGCCGATTAGAGGCGAGTTTGGACACTGAAGCTTTCTTT

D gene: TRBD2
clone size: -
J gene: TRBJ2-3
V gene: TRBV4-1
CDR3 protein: CASSHGFGGSMADTQYF
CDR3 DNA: TGCGCCAGCAGCCATGGGTTTGGCGGGAGTATGGCAGATACGCAGTATTTT

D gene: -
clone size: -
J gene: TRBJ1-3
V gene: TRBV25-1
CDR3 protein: CASSDPGSGNTIYF
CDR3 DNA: TGTGCCAGCAGTGACCCAGGCTCTGGAAACACCATATATTTT

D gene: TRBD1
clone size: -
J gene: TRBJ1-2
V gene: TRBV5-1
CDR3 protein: CASSIDRGDLHNYGYTF
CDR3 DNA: TGCGCCAGCAGCATAGACAGGGGCGACCTACATAACTATGGCTACACCTTC

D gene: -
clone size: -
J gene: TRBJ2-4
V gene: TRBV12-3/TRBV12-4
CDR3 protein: CASSPVRGNIQYF
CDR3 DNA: TGTGCCAGCAGTCCAGTTCGGGGAAACATTCAGTACTTC